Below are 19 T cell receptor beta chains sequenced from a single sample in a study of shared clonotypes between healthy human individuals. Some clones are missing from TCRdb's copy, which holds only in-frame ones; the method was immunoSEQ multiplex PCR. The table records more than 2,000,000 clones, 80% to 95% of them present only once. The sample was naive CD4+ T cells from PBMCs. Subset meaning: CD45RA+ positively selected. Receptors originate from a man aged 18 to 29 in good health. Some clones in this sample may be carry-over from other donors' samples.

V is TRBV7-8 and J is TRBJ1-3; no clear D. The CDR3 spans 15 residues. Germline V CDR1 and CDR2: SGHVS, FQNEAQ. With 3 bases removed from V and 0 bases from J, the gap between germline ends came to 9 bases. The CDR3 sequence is CASSFTPSSGNTIYF. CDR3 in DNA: TGTGCCAGCAGCTTTACCCCTAGCTCTGGAAACACCATATATTTT.

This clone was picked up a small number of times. The CDR3 here is CASSLARQGNEKLFF. The DNA of the CDR3 is TGCGCCAGCAGCTTGGCCCGACAGGGGAATGAAAAACTGTTTTTT. The chain has TRBV5-1 and TRBJ1-4; 8 positions match TRBD1. CDR3 length: 15 amino acids. Germline assignment: CDR1 SGHRS and CDR2 YFSETQ. Trimming cost V 0 bases and J 5 bases; bases outside gene matches: 3. The complete variable domain, with remaining parts taken from reference TRBV5-1 and TRBJ1-4, reads KAGVTQTPRYLIKTRGQQVTLSCSPISGHRSVSWYQQTPGQGLQFLFEYFSETQRNKGNFPGRFSGRQFSNSRSEMNVSTLELGDSALYLCASSLARQGNEKLFFGSGTQLSVL.

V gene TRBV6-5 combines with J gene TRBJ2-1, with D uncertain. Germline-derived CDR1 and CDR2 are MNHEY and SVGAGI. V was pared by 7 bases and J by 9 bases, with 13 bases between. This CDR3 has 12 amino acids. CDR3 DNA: TGTGCCAGCAAAAGTAGTCCGGGTGAGCAGTTCTTC. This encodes CASKSSPGEQFF.

CDR3 residues: CASSSPWENPLDYEQYF. Written as DNA, the CDR3 is TGTGCCAGCAGTTCCCCGTGGGAGAATCCACTCGACTACGAGCAGTACTTC. The chain couples TRBV28 to TRBJ2-7, with a possible D match to TRBD2 (5 bases). Germline CDR1 MDHEN, CDR2 SYDVKM. The CDR3 is made up of 17 amino acids. V dropped 4 bases and J dropped 3 bases, with 22 bases sitting between them.

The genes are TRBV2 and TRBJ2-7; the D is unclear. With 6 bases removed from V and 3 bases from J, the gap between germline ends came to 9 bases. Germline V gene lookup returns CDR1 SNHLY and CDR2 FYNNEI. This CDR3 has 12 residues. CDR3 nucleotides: TGTGCCAGCAGGGCCGTGGGCTACGAGCAGTACTTC. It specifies CASRAVGYEQYF. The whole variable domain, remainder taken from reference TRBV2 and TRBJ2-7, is EPEVTQTPSHQVTQMGQEVILRCVPISNHLYFYWYRQILGQKVEFLVSFYNNEISEKSEIFDDQFSVERPDGSNFTLKIRSTKLEDSAMYFCASRAVGYEQYFGPGTRLTVT.

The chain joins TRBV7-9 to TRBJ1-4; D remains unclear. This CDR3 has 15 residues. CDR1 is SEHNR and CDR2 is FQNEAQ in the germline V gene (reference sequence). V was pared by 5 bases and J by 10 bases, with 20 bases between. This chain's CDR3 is CASSQDLSFSGKLFF. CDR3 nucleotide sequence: TGTGCCAGCAGCCAAGATCTTAGTTTTTCGGGAAAACTGTTTTTT.

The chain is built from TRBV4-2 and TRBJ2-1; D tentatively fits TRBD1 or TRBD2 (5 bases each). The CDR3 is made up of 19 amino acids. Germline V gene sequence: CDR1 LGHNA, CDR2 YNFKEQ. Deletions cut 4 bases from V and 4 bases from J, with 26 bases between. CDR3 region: CASSPSGQARGLYYNEQFF. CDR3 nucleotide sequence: TGTGCCAGCAGCCCATCTGGACAAGCCCGGGGTTTGTATTACAATGAGCAGTTCTTC.

CDR3: CASSSTSGRETQYF. CDR3 bases: TGTGCCAGCAGCTCGACTAGCGGCAGGGAGACCCAGTACTTC. The chain has TRBV5-4 and TRBJ2-5; 9 bases are a match to TRBD2. The CDR3 extends over 14 amino acids. Germline V gene lookup returns CDR1 SGHNT and CDR2 YYREEE (reference sequence). Losses at the gene ends were 3 bases for V and 5 bases for J; bases not matched to a gene: 5.

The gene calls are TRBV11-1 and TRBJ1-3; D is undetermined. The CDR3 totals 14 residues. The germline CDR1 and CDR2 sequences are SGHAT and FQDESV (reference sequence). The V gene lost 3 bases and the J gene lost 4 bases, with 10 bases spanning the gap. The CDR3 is CASSFSGEGNTIYF. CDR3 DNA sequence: TGTGCCAGCAGCTTCTCTGGGGAAGGAAACACCATATATTTT.

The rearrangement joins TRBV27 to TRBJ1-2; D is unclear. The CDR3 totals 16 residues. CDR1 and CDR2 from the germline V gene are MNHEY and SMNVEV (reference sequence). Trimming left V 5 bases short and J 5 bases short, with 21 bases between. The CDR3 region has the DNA TGTGCCAGCAGTCTTAAGACCACGACGACGGGATATGGCTACACCTTC. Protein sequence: CASSLKTTTTGYGYTF.

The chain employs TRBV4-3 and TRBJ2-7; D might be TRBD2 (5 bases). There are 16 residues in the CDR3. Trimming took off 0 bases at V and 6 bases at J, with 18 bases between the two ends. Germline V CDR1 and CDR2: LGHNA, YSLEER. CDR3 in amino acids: CASSQEFALATGEQYF. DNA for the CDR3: TGCGCCAGCAGCCAAGAGTTCGCCCTAGCCACCGGCGAGCAGTACTTC.

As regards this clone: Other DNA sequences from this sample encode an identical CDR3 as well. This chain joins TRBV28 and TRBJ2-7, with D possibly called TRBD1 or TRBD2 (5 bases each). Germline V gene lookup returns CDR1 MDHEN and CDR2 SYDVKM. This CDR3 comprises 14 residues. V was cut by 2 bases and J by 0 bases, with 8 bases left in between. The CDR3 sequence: CASSLPGPSYEQYF. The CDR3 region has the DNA TGTGCCAGCAGTTTACCGGGACCCTCCTACGAGCAGTACTTC. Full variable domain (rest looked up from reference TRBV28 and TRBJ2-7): DVKVTQSSRYLVKRTGEKVFLECVQDMDHENMFWYRQDPGLGLRLIYFSYDVKMKEKGDIPEGYSVSREKKERFSLILESASTNQTSMYLCASSLPGPSYEQYFGPGTRLTVT.

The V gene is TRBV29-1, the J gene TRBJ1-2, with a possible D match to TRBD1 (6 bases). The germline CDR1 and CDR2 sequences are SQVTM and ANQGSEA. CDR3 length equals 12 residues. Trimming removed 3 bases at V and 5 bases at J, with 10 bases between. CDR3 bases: TGCAGCGTTGAGAAGGGGGGGTATGGCTACACCTTC. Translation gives CSVEKGGYGYTF.

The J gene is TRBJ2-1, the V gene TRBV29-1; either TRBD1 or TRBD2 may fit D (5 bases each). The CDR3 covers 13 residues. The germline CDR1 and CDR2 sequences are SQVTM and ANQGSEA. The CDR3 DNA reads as TGCAGTGGTGGGGGATTACCCTACAATGAGCAGTTCTTC. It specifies CSGGGLPYNEQFF.

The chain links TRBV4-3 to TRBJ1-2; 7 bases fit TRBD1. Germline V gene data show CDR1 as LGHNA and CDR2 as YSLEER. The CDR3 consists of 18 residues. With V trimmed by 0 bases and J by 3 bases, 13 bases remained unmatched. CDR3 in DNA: TGCGCCAGCAGCCAAGAGGGACAGAGTCCAAAGATTCACTATGGCTACACCTTC. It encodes CASSQEGQSPKIHYGYTF.

The CDR3: CASSLVRGVGLSNEQFF. The CDR3 DNA sequence: TGTGCCAGCAGCTTGGTTCGGGGCGTGGGGTTATCCAATGAGCAGTTCTTC. The chain is built from TRBV5-4 and TRBJ2-1; TRBD1 or TRBD2 may be the D gene (5 bases each). The V end lost 0 bases, the J end lost 6 bases, and 19 bases lay between the germline ends. Germline V gene data show CDR1 as SGHNT and CDR2 as YYREEE (reference sequence). The CDR3 has 17 residues.

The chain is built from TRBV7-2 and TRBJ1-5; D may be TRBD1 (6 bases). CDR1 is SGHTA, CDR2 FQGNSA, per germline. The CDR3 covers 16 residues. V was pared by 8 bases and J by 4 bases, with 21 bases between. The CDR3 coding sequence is TGTGCCAGCGTTCTACCTCGCCCGGGGGCTAATCAGCCCCAGCATTTT. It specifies CASVLPRPGANQPQHF. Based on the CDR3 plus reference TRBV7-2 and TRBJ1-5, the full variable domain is GAGVSQSPSNKVTEKGKDVELRCDPISGHTALYWYRQSLGQGLEFLIYFQGNSAPDKSGLPSDRFSAERTGGSVSTLTIQRTQQEDSAVYLCASVLPRPGANQPQHFGDGTRLSIL.

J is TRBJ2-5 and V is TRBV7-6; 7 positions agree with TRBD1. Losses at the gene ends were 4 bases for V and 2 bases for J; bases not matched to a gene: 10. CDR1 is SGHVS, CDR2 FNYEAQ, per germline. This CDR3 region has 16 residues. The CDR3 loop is CASSSVSQGWQETQYF. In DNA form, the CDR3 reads TGTGCCAGCAGCTCCGTCTCACAGGGGTGGCAAGAGACCCAGTACTTC.

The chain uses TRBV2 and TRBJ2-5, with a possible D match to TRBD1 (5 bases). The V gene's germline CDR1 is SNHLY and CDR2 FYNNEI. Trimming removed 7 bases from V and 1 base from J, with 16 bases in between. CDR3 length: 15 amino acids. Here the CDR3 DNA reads TGTGCCAGCATGGGTTTGGCGCAGGGCCAAGAGACCCAGTACTTC. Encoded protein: CASMGLAQGQETQYF.